Listed below are T cell receptor beta chains from one sample, sequenced in a study of spatial heterogeneity in lung cancer. MiXCR was run by TCRdb on the 5' RACE reads, yielding one entry per CDR3 protein. The sample includes over 15,000 distinct CDR3 sequences, over 6.5% seen only once; the top ten take roughly a fifth. Sequencing used lung tumor tissue, obtained at surgery. The receptor source for this set is a female donor with early-stage non-small cell lung cancer. Each CDR3 is given with its conserved first and last residue. Each record gives: clone size, D gene, V gene, J gene, CDR3 protein, CDR3 DNA. The D gene is left open where the match is weak. The size entry is marked missing in some rows and otherwise reads once, few, many or a size class.

>medium-sized|TRBD1|TRBV7-2|TRBJ1-1
CASSLDNRGTEAFF
TGTGCCAGCAGCTTAGATAACAGGGGCACTGAAGCTTTCTTT
>medium-sized|TRBD1|TRBV6-1|TRBJ1-1
CASRRTPGTGSGAEAFF
TGTGCCAGCAGGCGAACACCCGGGACAGGGTCTGGGGCTGAAGCTTTCTTT
>many|TRBD2|TRBV25-1|TRBJ2-7
CASRASGGSSYEQYF
TGTGCCAGCAGGGCCAGCGGGGGTTCCTCCTACGAGCAGTACTTC
>medium-sized|TRBD1|TRBV29-1|TRBJ2-7
CSVRQGFSEQYF
TGCAGCGTCCGACAGGGCTTTAGCGAGCAGTACTTC
>many|TRBD1|TRBV29-1|TRBJ1-2
CSVDRQGAGGYTF
TGCAGCGTTGACCGACAGGGGGCTGGGGGCTACACCTTC
>many|.|TRBV5-1|TRBJ2-1
CASSLETSTSVEQFF
TGCGCCAGCAGCTTGGAGACTAGTACGTCGGTTGAGCAGTTCTTC
>.|.|TRBV10-1|TRBJ1-2
CASSETGGYGYTF
TGCGCCAGCAGTGAGACGGGGGGCTATGGCTACACCTTC
>many|.|TRBV20-1|TRBJ1-1
CSASSLLEAFF
TGCAGTGCTAGCAGTTTACTTGAAGCTTTCTTT
>many|.|TRBV29-1|TRBJ2-3
CSVDEGGTDTQYF
TGCAGCGTTGATGAGGGCGGCACAGATACGCAGTATTTT
>.|.|TRBV19|TRBJ1-6
CATQTARDSPLHF
TGTGCCACTCAGACAGCGCGAGATTCACCCCTCCACTTT
>many|.|TRBV20-1|TRBJ1-3
CSARGSGNTIYF
TGCAGTGCTAGAGGATCTGGAAACACCATATATTTT
>many|.|TRBV12-3/TRBV12-4|TRBJ2-2
CASSLVRGTGELFF
TGTGCCAGCAGTTTAGTTCGGGGCACCGGGGAGCTGTTTTTT
>many|.|TRBV19|TRBJ1-5
CASSGRRTALGHSNQPQHF
TGTGCCAGTAGTGGGAGAAGGACAGCTCTAGGTCATAGCAATCAGCCCCAGCATTTT
>many|.|TRBV6-2/TRBV6-3|TRBJ1-5
CASSYGPYSNQPQHF
TGTGCCAGCAGTTACGGGCCTTATAGCAATCAGCCCCAGCATTTT
>.|.|TRBV6-2/TRBV6-3|TRBJ1-5
CASSFGREGGNQPQHF
TGTGCCAGCAGTTTCGGCAGGGAGGGTGGCAATCAGCCCCAGCATTTT
>.|.|TRBV30|TRBJ2-2
CAWSQGGELFF
TGTGCCTGGAGCCAGGGCGGGGAGCTGTTTTTT
>many|.|TRBV7-2|TRBJ2-1
CASSPIAERLWDEQFF
TGTGCCAGCAGCCCTATAGCGGAGAGGCTCTGGGATGAGCAGTTCTTC
>few|.|TRBV10-3|TRBJ2-5
CAISAEGGDETQYF
TGTGCCATCAGTGCCGAGGGGGGGGACGAGACCCAGTACTTC
>.|.|TRBV12-3/TRBV12-4|TRBJ1-1
CASSYRLNTEAFF
TGTGCCAGCAGTTACCGCCTGAACACTGAAGCTTTCTTT
>many|.|TRBV20-1|TRBJ2-4
CSATSSFAKNIQYF
TGCAGTGCTACCTCTTCGTTTGCCAAAAACATTCAGTACTTC
>many|.|TRBV2|TRBJ2-6
CASRIGNSGANVLTF
TGTGCCAGCAGGATAGGGAACTCTGGGGCCAACGTCCTGACTTTC
>medium-sized|TRBD1|TRBV5-6|TRBJ1-2
CASSLGDSRNYGYTF
TGTGCCAGCAGCCTGGGGGACAGTAGGAACTATGGCTACACCTTC
>few|TRBD2|TRBV3-1|TRBJ2-1
CASSQLAGANNEQFF
TGTGCCAGCAGCCAACTAGCGGGGGCCAACAATGAGCAGTTCTTC
>few|.|TRBV9|TRBJ2-3
CASSVGQRIDTQYF
TGTGCCAGCAGCGTAGGGCAGAGGATAGATACGCAGTATTTT
>many|.|TRBV25-1|TRBJ2-1
CASSDETGEYNEQFF
TGTGCCAGCAGTGATGAAACGGGGGAGTACAATGAGCAGTTCTTC
>many|.|TRBV7-2|TRBJ2-2
CASSSDWDGELFF
TGTGCCAGCAGCTCCGACTGGGACGGGGAGCTGTTTTTT
>.|TRBD1|TRBV10-3|TRBJ1-2
CAISDRTGGAYGYTF
TGTGCCATCAGTGATCGGACAGGGGGCGCATATGGCTACACCTTC
>many|.|TRBV6-5|TRBJ2-3
CASSYGSLRADTQYF
TGTGCCAGCAGTTATGGGTCTCTTCGGGCGGATACGCAGTATTTT
>few|TRBD1|TRBV12-3/TRBV12-4|TRBJ2-2
CASSRDRGNTGELFF
TGTGCCAGCAGCCGGGACAGGGGAAACACCGGGGAGCTGTTTTTT
>many|TRBD1|TRBV12-3/TRBV12-4|TRBJ1-2
CASCLGQGIGYTF
TGTGCCAGCTGCCTGGGACAGGGGATCGGCTACACCTTC
>few|.|TRBV20-1|TRBJ2-2
CSARGDSLNTGELFF
TGCAGTGCTAGAGGGGATTCCTTAAACACCGGGGAGCTGTTTTTT
>many|.|TRBV2|TRBJ1-5
CASSGRSDQPQHF
TGTGCCAGCAGTGGACGCTCAGATCAGCCCCAGCATTTT
>few|.|TRBV3-2|TRBJ2-5
CASSQVRLHYQETQYF
TGTGCCAGCAGCCAAGTACGACTCCACTACCAAGAGACCCAGTACTTC
>many|.|TRBV24-1|TRBJ2-3
CATSGTGTGTDTQYF
TGTGCCACCAGTGGGACGGGCACCGGCACAGATACGCAGTATTTT
>many|TRBD1|TRBV29-1|TRBJ1-1
CSVGGTGYTEAFF
TGCAGCGTCGGTGGGACAGGGTACACTGAAGCTTTCTTT
>many|TRBD1|TRBV7-3|TRBJ1-1
CASTPGQGAEAFF
TGTGCCAGCACCCCGGGACAGGGGGCTGAAGCTTTCTTT
>many|.|TRBV29-1|TRBJ2-3
CSVENGPDTQYF
TGCAGCGTTGAAAATGGGCCAGATACGCAGTATTTT
>many|TRBD2|TRBV7-8|TRBJ2-3
CASSSGRGSTDTQYF
TGTGCCAGCAGCTCCGGGCGGGGGAGCACAGATACGCAGTATTTT
>many|.|TRBV6-2/TRBV6-3|TRBJ2-7
CASSWTTSYEQYF
TGTGCCAGCAGTTGGACTACCTCCTACGAGCAGTACTTC
>.|.|TRBV12-3/TRBV12-4|TRBJ2-1
CASSLREIGYNEQFF
TGTGCCAGCAGTTTAAGAGAGATAGGCTACAATGAGCAGTTCTTC
>many|TRBD2|TRBV6-2/TRBV6-3|TRBJ2-4
CASSSSGGVVKNIQYF
TGTGCCAGCAGTTCTAGCGGGGGGGTGGTCAAAAACATTCAGTACTTC